This TCR beta chain comes out of a study of post-analysis software for immune sequencing data. Across the study: Multiple sclerosis in the patients followed relapsing-remitting, secondary progressive and progressive-relapsing courses.

Study-wide points: The normalized Chao1 diversity of multiple sclerosis patients was significantly lower than that of controls.

Every TCR beta cDNA library bore unique molecular identifiers. TCRdb re-called the PCR reads with MiXCR, one entry per CDR3 protein. Counted here are about 160,000 distinct CDR3 sequences, 30% to 45% occurring once; the ten biggest clones make up 25% to 35%. To note about this clonotype: Antigen unknown.

CDR1 ENHRY and CDR2 SYGVKD come from the germline V gene. Trimming took 8 bases from V and 5 from J, leaving 10 bases between them. The CDR3 has 12 residues. V usage is TRBV10-3 and J usage is TRBJ2-1; D possibly uses TRBD1 or TRBD2 (5 bases each). The TCR sequence derives from a girl between 5 and 17 years old with multiple sclerosis. The specimen comprised blood, sampled after autologous hematopoietic stem cell transplantation. In DNA, the CDR3 is TGTGCCATCGGGACGGTTCACAATGAGCAGTTCTTC. The encoded protein is CAIGTVHNEQFF.